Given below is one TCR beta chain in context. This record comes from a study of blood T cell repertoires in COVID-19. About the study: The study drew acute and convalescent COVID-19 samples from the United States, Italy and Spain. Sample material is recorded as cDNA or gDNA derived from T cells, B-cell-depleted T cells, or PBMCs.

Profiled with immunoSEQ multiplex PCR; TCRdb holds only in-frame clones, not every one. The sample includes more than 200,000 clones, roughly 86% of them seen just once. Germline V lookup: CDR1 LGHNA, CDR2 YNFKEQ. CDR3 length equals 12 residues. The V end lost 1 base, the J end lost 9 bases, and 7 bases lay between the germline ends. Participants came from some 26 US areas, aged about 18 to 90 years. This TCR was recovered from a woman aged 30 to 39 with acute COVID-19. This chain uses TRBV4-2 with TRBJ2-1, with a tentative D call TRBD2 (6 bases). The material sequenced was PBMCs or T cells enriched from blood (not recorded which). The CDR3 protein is CASSQGGAEQFF. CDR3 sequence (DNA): TGTGCCAGCAGCCAAGGCGGGGCTGAGCAGTTCTTC.